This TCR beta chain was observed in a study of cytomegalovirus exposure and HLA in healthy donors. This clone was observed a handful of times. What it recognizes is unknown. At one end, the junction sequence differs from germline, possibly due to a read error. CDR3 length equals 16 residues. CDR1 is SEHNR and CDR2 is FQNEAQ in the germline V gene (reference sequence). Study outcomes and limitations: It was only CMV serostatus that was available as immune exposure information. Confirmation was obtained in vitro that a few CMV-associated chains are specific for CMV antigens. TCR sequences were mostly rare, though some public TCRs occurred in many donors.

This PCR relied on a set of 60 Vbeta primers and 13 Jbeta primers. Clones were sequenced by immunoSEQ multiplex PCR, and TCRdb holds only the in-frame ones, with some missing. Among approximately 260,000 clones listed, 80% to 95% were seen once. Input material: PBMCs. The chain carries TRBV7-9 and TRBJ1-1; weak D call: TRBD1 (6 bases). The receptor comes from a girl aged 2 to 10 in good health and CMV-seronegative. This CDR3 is CSSSLETFQGSTEAFF. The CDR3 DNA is TGTTCCAGCAGCTTAGAAACATTCCAGGGGAGCACTGAAGCTTTCTTT.